This T cell receptor beta chain was observed in a study of shared clonotypes between healthy human individuals. Study at large: Donor composition was a couple of women and a few men, aged 18 to 49. Study-wide findings and caveats: Clonotypes which were not shared had lower generation probabilities than clonotypes that all four donors shared. Approximately 5% of naive CD4 clonotypes were shared across a few donors. Estimated richness was generally greater in naive than memory subsets.

Concerning this clone: What it binds is not known.

This table comes from immunoSEQ multiplex PCR, and its TCRdb copy is limited to in-frame clones, with some not included. The sample gives roughly 2.5 million clones, around nine tenths of which show up once; around 0.15% is in the top ten. CDR3 length: 19 residues. The J segment lost 1 base and the V segment lost 3 bases, leaving 10 bases of the junction unmatched. The germline gives CDR1 KGHSH, CDR2 LQKENI. The sequenced material came from naive CD4+ T cells sorted from blood. Specified subset: CD45RA+ positively selected. This sequence originates from a man aged 18 to 30 in good health. The chain employs TRBV18 and TRBJ2-6; 9 positions agree with TRBD2. The CDR3 spells CASSPGGRALESGANVLTF. In DNA form, the CDR3 reads TGTGCCAGCTCACCCGGCGGGAGGGCCTTGGAGTCTGGGGCCAACGTCCTGACTTTC. Using reference TRBV18 and TRBJ2-6 for the parts outside the CDR3, the full variable domain is NAGVMQNPRHLVRRRGQEARLRCSPMKGHSHVYWYRQLPEEGLKFMVYLQKENIIDESGMPKERFSAEFPKEGPSILRIQQVVRGDSAAYFCASSPGGRALESGANVLTFGAGSRLTVL.